These 10 T cell receptor beta chains came from one sample sequenced in a study of beta chain features in type 1 diabetes. The entirety of the isolated RNA underwent reverse transcription, so expressed TCRB transcripts were sequenced. The method was immunoSEQ multiplex PCR; TCRdb's version includes in-frame clones alone and lacks a portion of them. The sample has approximately 300,000 clones; approximately 9.9% are singletons. Sequenced material: naive CD4+ T cells from blood. The source is a woman aged 25-40 years in good health.

This clone has more than one count but fewer than ten. The chain recombines TRBV19 with TRBJ2-1; D might be TRBD2 (5 bases). Looked up from germline, CDR1 is LNHDA and CDR2 is SQIVND (reference sequence). V was clipped by 4 bases and J by 4 bases, with 8 bases between them. The CDR3 is 13 residues long. The CDR3 region is CASSTGNYNEQFF. DNA for the CDR3: TGTGCCAGTAGTACGGGGAATTACAATGAGCAGTTCTTC.

In this sample, this clone turned up a few times. The chain is built from TRBV2 and TRBJ2-7; tentatively, D is TRBD2 (5 bases). The CDR3 is 14 residues long. The V end lost 5 bases, the J end lost 0 bases, and 11 bases lay between the germline ends. Germline V gene data show CDR1 as SNHLY and CDR2 as FYNNEI. The CDR3 region has the DNA TGTGCCAGCAGTAAGGAGCGGAGCTCCTACGAGCAGTACTTC. It encodes CASSKERSSYEQYF. Full variable domain (outside the CDR3, taken from reference TRBV2 and TRBJ2-7): EPEVTQTPSHQVTQMGQEVILRCVPISNHLYFYWYRQILGQKVEFLVSFYNNEISEKSEIFDDQFSVERPDGSNFTLKIRSTKLEDSAMYFCASSKERSSYEQYFGPGTRLTVT.

This clone was seen only a few times. This CDR3 is CASSDGRGNTGELFF. In DNA form, the CDR3 reads TGTGCCAGTAGTGACGGCAGGGGCAACACCGGGGAGCTGTTTTTT. V is TRBV19 and J is TRBJ2-2; D possibly corresponds to TRBD1 (6 bases). The germline V and J ends were trimmed by 5 bases and 2 bases, with 12 bases remaining between them. Germline V CDR1 and CDR2: LNHDA, SQIVND (reference sequence). The length of the CDR3 is 15 residues. Filled out from reference TRBV19 and TRBJ2-2, the complete variable domain reads DGGITQSPKYLFRKEGQNVTLSCEQNLNHDAMYWYRQDPGQGLRLIYYSQIVNDFQKGDIAEGYSVSREKKESFPLTVTSAQKNPTAFYLCASSDGRGNTGELFFGEGSRLTVL.

The genes are TRBV20-1 and TRBJ2-7; 8 bases fit TRBD2. The germline V gene has CDR1 DFQATT and CDR2 SNEGSKA (reference sequence). The J segment lost 4 bases and the V segment lost 4 bases, leaving 0 bases of the junction unmatched. The CDR3 sequence is 11 residues long. The chain's CDR3 is CSATGGYEQYF. The CDR3 DNA follows: TGCAGTGCTACGGGGGGGTACGAGCAGTACTTC.

The rearrangement joins TRBV9 to TRBJ2-1; a weak D match, TRBD2 (6 bases). V lost 0 bases, J lost 2 bases, and 12 bases lay in between. The CDR3 is 16 amino acids. Per germline, CDR1 SGDLS and CDR2 YYNGEE. The CDR3 loop is CASSVVGGGAYNEQFF. The CDR3 bases are TGTGCCAGCAGCGTAGTCGGGGGTGGCGCCTACAATGAGCAGTTCTTC.

The J gene is TRBJ1-2, the V gene TRBV2; D unclear. The V end was cut by 7 bases, the J end by 2 bases, with 8 bases between. Germline assignment: CDR1 SNHLY and CDR2 FYNNEI. The CDR3 runs 12 residues. CDR3 in DNA: TGTGCCAGCAAAGGAGGAAACTATGGCTACACCTTC. Translating gives CASKGGNYGYTF.

The rearrangement uses TRBV27 and TRBJ1-2; TRBD1 is a possible D gene (5 bases). The CDR3 is 15 residues long. V was shortened by 0 bases and J by 1 base, with 9 bases between the two germline ends. From germline, CDR1 is MNHEY and CDR2 SMNVEV (reference sequence). CDR3 region: CASSLSGDSNYGYTF. The CDR3 nucleotides are TGTGCCAGCAGTTTATCAGGCGACAGTAACTATGGCTACACCTTC.

This clone was counted only a few times. The chain is built from TRBV9 and TRBJ2-7, with D tentatively TRBD2 (6 bases). This CDR3 is 14 amino acids long. Per germline, CDR1 SGDLS and CDR2 YYNGEE. V lost 0 bases and J 3 bases, leaving 10 bases between the germline ends. In DNA, the CDR3 is TGTGCCAGCAGCGTAGGACTGGGGGGCTACGAGCAGTACTTC. This sequence encodes CASSVGLGGYEQYF.

The gene calls are TRBV7-9 and TRBJ1-4; D remains ambiguous. The CDR3 consists of 17 residues. Germline V gene sequence: CDR1 SEHNR, CDR2 FQNEAQ (reference sequence). V lost 3 bases, J lost 8 bases, and 22 bases lay in between. The CDR3 spells CASSLSGSSRTGEKLFF. The CDR3, as DNA: TGTGCCAGCAGCTTGTCGGGGAGCAGTAGGACGGGGGAAAAACTGTTTTTT.

In DNA, the CDR3 is TGTGCCAGTAGTATTACTAGCGGGAGTAACAATGAGCAGTTCTTC. It codes for CASSITSGSNNEQFF. The rearrangement links TRBV19 to TRBJ2-1; 11 bases are a match to TRBD2. Germline CDR1 and CDR2: LNHDA and SQIVND (reference sequence). There are 15 residues in the CDR3. V lost 3 bases and J lost 5; bases outside the gene matches: 3.